This TCR beta chain was found in a study of control samples from healthy donors and cancer patients (dated by TCRdb to the early 2020s). Taken from cysteine to phenylalanine, the CDR3 has 13 residues. Only CDR3 DNA is held: 39 bases, read in frame from base 1. Per the germline V gene (reference sequence), LNHDA is the CDR1 and SQIVND is the CDR2. Trimming costs V 3 bases and J 4 bases, and their ends lie 9 bases apart. Library preparation was by the immunoSEQ multiplex PCR assay. Here the immuneACCESS table is served through TCRdb, limited to in-frame sequences with V and J called. Missing clones are a known gap in these copies; in checked studies unresolved V genes cover under half, and the rest lacks a known reason. The sample table lists around 58,000 clones, about 96% of them with a count of one. The ten largest account for roughly 1.1% of the sample. Turning to this clone: This receptor's antigen is unknown. Base qualities were left out, and no much larger clone turns up one base away.

The specimen was blood. This sequence was found in a woman aged 18-29 years in good health. This receptor chain uses TRBV19 and TRBJ1-1; the D gene cannot be resolved reliably. The sequenced DNA: TGTGCCAGTAGTATCTATCGGGGCACTGAAGCTTTCTTT. This sequence encodes CASSIYRGTEAFF. The CDR3, completed at both ends by the reference TRBV19 and TRBJ1-1 genes, gives the full variable domain DGGITQSPKYLFRKEGQNVTLSCEQNLNHDAMYWYRQDPGQGLRLIYYSQIVNDFQKGDIAEGYSVSREKKESFPLTVTSAQKNPTAFYLCASSIYRGTEAFFGQGTRLTVV.